Listed below are T cell receptor beta chains from one sample, sequenced in a study of type 1 regulatory T cells. TCRdb redid the calling of the reads with MiXCR, one entry per CDR3 protein. The sample includes 80,000 to 100,000 distinct CDR3 sequences, roughly 28% of them seen just once. The material sequenced was CD4+ T cells, either the whole sample or a sorted fraction (not recorded which). All receptors come from a human donor in good health. Both conserved end residues are part of each CDR3.

CDR3aa	v_gene	j_gene
CASSSTGTGTYGYTF	TRBV5-6	TRBJ1-2
CASSLARQGRTGELFF	TRBV11-1	TRBJ2-2
CASSPNAATGELFF	TRBV7-2	TRBJ2-2
CASSIQGAVTEAFF	TRBV19	TRBJ1-1
CASSPSTGGSVGTQYF	TRBV9	TRBJ2-5
CASSRGGAADTQYF	TRBV2	TRBJ2-3
CASSQGGLAPQETQYF	TRBV7-6	TRBJ2-5
CASSPVEDTQYF	TRBV18	TRBJ2-3
CASSSPPGGDGYTF	TRBV5-1	TRBJ1-2
CATSRDFRGYEQYF	TRBV15	TRBJ2-7
CAISEASETQYF	TRBV10-3	TRBJ2-5
CASSINTDTQYF	TRBV6-6	TRBJ2-3
CASSQQSRRNTIYF	TRBV3-1	TRBJ1-3
CASSLYPTDRLMGYTF	TRBV5-6	TRBJ1-2
CASSLGGQQETQYF	TRBV12-3/TRBV12-4	TRBJ2-5
CAWRRNGGTNTEAFF	TRBV30	TRBJ1-1
CAISVREDTDTQYF	TRBV10-3	TRBJ2-3
CASSPEMGLAATTAYNEQFF	TRBV11-2	TRBJ2-1
CASSLDFRSNEQFF	TRBV7-2	TRBJ2-1
CASRLSLNNEQFF	TRBV6-2/TRBV6-3	TRBJ2-1
CASRENRGFLYNERFF	TRBV6-1	TRBJ2-1
CASRPGLVGNTGELFF	TRBV5-4	TRBJ2-2
CASSLRSGVGNEQFF	TRBV3-1	TRBJ2-1
CSARDDPQGFNTQYF	TRBV20-1	TRBJ2-3
CASSLAHQGLKTQYF	TRBV7-9	TRBJ2-5
CASSSLTGTSRLETQYF	TRBV7-8	TRBJ2-5
CASGLTRTDTQYF	TRBV5-1	TRBJ2-3
CASSHYVTSGGASTDTQYF	TRBV6-6	TRBJ2-3
CSAKQPSVGSNEQFF	TRBV20-1	TRBJ2-1
CASSHGGSYNEQFF	TRBV5-4	TRBJ2-1
CASSVGTGHKAGELFF	TRBV6-2/TRBV6-3	TRBJ2-2
CASSLPTPSYEQYF	TRBV7-2	TRBJ2-7
CASEGTSGTGELFF	TRBV12-3/TRBV12-4	TRBJ2-2
CASSFFGPPVSQNQPQHF	TRBV28	TRBJ1-5
CAWTRGQTNSPLHF	TRBV30	TRBJ1-6
CSASLAEFQPQHF	TRBV20-1	TRBJ1-5
CASSQAHKGVSGNTIYF	TRBV4-3	TRBJ1-3
CAWGTNTQYF	TRBV30	TRBJ2-3
CACPDATNEKLFF	TRBV30	TRBJ1-4
CASSRGGLTQYF	TRBV28	TRBJ2-5
CAWSEDASGANVLTF	TRBV30	TRBJ2-6
CASSLAGAGGPDIQYF	TRBV28	TRBJ2-4
CASSPHSSGRDTQYF	TRBV7-2	TRBJ2-3
CASNLAGEAKNIQYF	TRBV6-6	TRBJ2-4
CASSAGQNTEAFF	TRBV18	TRBJ1-1
CASSLGGRDTDTQYF	TRBV5-1	TRBJ2-3
CASSLALGAGELFF	TRBV12-3/TRBV12-4	TRBJ2-2
CASSSTSGGFEEAKNIQYF	TRBV7-8	TRBJ2-4
CTSSPLAAGRETQYF	TRBV18	TRBJ2-5
CASSRTGTGVTDEQFF	TRBV5-1	TRBJ2-1
CATSDSGQGAAGELFF	TRBV24-1	TRBJ2-2
CATLAGGPQDEQFF	TRBV15	TRBJ2-1